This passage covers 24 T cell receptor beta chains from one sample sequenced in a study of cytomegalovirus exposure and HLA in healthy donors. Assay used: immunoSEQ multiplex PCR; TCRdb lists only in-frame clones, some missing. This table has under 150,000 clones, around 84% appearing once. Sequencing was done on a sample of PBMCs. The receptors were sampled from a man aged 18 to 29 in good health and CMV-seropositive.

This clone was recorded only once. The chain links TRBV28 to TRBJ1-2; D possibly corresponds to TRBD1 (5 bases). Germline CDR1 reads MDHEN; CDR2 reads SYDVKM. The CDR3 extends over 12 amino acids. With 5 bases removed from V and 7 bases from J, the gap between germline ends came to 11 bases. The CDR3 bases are TGTGCCAGCAGTCGACCGCAGGGTGGCTACACCTTC. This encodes CASSRPQGGYTF.

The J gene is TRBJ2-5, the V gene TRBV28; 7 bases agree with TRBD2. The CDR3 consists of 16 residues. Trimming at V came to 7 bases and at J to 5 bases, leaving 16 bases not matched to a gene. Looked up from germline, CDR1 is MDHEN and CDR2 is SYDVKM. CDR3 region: CASTPWGRASGETQYF. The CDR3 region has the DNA TGTGCCAGCACCCCGTGGGGGAGGGCCTCAGGGGAGACCCAGTACTTC.

For the CDR3, the DNA is TGTGCCAGCAGCTTAGGACTAGCCTACGAGCAGTACTTC. Amino acids: CASSLGLAYEQYF. V is TRBV13 and J is TRBJ2-7; possibly TRBD2 for D (5 bases). The CDR3 loop spans 13 amino acids. Germline CDR1 and CDR2: PRHDT and FYEKMQ (reference sequence). V lost 0 bases and J 2 bases, leaving 5 bases between the germline ends.

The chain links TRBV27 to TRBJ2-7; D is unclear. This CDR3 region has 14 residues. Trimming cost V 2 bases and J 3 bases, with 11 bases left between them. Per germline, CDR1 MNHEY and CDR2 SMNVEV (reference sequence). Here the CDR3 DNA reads TGTGCCAGCAGTTTACTAGGCCGAAACTACGAGCAGTACTTC. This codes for CASSLLGRNYEQYF.

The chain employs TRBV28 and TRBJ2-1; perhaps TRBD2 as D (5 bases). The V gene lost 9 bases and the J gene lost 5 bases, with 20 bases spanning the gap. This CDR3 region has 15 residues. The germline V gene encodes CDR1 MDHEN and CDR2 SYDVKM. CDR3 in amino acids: CARRASGDYHNEQFF. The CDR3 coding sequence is TGTGCCAGACGGGCCAGCGGAGATTATCACAATGAGCAGTTCTTC.

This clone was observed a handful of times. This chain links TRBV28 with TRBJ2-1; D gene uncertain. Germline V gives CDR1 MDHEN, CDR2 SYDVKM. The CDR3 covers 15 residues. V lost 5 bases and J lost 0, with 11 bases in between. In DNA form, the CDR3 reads TGTGCCAGCAGTCGTCAGGTAACCTCCTACAATGAGCAGTTCTTC. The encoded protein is CASSRQVTSYNEQFF.

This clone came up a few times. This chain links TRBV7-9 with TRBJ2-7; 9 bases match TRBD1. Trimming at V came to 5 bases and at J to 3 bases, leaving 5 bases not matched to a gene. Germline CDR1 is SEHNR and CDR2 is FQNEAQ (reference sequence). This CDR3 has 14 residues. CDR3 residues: CASSPQDRGYEQYF. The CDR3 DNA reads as TGTGCCAGCAGCCCCCAGGACAGGGGCTACGAGCAGTACTTC.

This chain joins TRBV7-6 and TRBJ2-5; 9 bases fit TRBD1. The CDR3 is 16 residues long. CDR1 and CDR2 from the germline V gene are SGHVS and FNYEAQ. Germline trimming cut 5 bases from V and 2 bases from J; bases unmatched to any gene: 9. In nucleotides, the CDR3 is TGTGCCAGCAGCCCCCGGGACAGGGAGGCACAAGAGACCCAGTACTTC. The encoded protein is CASSPRDREAQETQYF.

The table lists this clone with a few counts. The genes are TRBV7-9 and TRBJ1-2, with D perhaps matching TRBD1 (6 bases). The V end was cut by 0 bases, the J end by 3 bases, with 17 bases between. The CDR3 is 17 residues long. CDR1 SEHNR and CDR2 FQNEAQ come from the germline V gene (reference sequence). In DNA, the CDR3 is TGTGCCAGCAGCTTAGCCGGGGCAGGGACACAGCACTATGGCTACACCTTC. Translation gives CASSLAGAGTQHYGYTF.

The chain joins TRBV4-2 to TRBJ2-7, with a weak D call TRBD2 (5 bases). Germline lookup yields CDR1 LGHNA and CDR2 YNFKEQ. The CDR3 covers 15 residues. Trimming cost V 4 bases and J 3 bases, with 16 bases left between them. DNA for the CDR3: TGTGCCAGCAGCCCCGGGGTGGGCTCGAACTACGAGCAGTACTTC. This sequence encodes CASSPGVGSNYEQYF.

CDR3 amino acids: CASSLSGGFDTEAFF. CDR3 coding DNA: TGTGCCAGCAGCTTGTCCGGGGGGTTTGACACTGAAGCTTTCTTT. The gene calls are TRBV5-5 and TRBJ1-1; a weak D match, TRBD1 (5 bases). The CDR3 is 15 amino acids. V lost 1 base, J lost 3 bases, and 13 bases lay in between. Germline V gene data show CDR1 as SGHKS and CDR2 as YYEKEE (reference sequence). The full variable domain, its missing parts supplied by reference TRBV5-5 and TRBJ1-1, is DAGVTQSPTHLIKTRGQQVTLRCSPISGHKSVSWYQQVLGQGPQFIFQYYEKEERGRGNFPDRFSARQFPNYSSELNVNALLLGDSALYLCASSLSGGFDTEAFFGQGTRLTVV.

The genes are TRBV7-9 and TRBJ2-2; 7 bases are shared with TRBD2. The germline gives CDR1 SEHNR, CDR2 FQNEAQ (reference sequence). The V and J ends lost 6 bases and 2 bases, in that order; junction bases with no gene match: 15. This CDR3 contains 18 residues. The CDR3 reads CASRGPLGLADNTGELFF. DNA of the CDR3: TGTGCCAGCAGAGGACCCCTGGGGCTAGCGGATAACACCGGGGAGCTGTTTTTT.

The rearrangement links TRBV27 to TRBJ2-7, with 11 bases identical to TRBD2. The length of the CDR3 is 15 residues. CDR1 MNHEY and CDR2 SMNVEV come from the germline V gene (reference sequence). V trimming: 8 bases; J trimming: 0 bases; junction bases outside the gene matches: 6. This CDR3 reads CASSRLAGGSYEQYF. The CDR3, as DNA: TGTGCCAGCTCGCGGCTAGCGGGAGGCTCCTACGAGCAGTACTTC.

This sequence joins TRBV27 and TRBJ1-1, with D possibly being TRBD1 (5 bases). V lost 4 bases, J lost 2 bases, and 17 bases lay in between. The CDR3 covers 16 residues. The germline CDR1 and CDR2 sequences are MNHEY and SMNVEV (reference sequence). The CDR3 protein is CASSSQAPRGNTEAFF. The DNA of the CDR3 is TGTGCCAGCAGTTCCCAGGCCCCAAGGGGAAACACTGAAGCTTTCTTT.

DNA of the CDR3: TGTGCCAGCAGCGTCACTAGCGGGAGGGGGGAGACCCAGTACTTC. Its translation is CASSVTSGRGETQYF. The chain combines TRBV9 with TRBJ2-5; 13 bases fit TRBD2. This CDR3 is built from 15 residues. Germline lookup yields CDR1 SGDLS and CDR2 YYNGEE. V dropped 2 bases and J dropped 5; count of bases not matched to a gene: 3.

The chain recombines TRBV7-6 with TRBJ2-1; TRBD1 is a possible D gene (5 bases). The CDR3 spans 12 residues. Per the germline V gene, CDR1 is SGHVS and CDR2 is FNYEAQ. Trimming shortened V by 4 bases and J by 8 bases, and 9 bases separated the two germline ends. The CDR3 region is CASSSDSYEQFF. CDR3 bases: TGTGCCAGCAGCTCAGACAGCTATGAGCAGTTCTTC.

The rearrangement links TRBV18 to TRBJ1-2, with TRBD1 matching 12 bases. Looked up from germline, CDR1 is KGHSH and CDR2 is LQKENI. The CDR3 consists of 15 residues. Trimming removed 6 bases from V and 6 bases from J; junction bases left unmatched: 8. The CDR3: CASSKGTGGEDGYTF. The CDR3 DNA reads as TGTGCCAGCTCGAAAGGGACAGGGGGCGAGGATGGCTACACCTTC. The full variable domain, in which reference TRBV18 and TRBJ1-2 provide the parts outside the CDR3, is NAGVMQNPRHLVRRRGQEARLRCSPMKGHSHVYWYRQLPEEGLKFMVYLQKENIIDESGMPKERFSAEFPKEGPSILRIQQVVRGDSAAYFCASSKGTGGEDGYTFGSGTRLTVV.

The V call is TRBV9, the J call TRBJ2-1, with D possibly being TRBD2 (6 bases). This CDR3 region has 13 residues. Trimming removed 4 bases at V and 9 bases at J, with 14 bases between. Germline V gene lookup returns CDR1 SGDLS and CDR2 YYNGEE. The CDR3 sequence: CASSLTSSPEQFF. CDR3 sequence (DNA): TGTGCCAGCAGCCTTACTAGCTCTCCTGAGCAGTTCTTC.

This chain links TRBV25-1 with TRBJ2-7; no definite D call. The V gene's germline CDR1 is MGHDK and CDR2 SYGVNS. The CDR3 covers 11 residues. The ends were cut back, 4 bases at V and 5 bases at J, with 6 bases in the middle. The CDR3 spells CASSVGDEQYF. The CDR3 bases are TGTGCCAGCAGTGTGGGCGACGAGCAGTACTTC.

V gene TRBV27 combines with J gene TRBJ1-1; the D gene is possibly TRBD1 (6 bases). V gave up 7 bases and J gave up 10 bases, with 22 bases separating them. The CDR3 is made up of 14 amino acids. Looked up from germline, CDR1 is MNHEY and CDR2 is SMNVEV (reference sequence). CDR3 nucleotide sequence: TGTGCCAGCACCCCGAGTCGGGACAACCAAAGAGCTTTCTTT. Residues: CASTPSRDNQRAFF.

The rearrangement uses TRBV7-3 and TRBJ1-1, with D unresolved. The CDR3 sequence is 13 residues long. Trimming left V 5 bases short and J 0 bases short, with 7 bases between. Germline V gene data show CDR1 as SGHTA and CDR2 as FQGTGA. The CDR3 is CASSPSVNTEAFF. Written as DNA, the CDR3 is TGTGCCAGCAGCCCCTCCGTGAACACTGAAGCTTTCTTT.

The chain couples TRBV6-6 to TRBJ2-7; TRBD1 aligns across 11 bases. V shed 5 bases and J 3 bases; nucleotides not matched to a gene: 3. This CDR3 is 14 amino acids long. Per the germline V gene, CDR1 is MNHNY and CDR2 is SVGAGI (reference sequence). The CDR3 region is CASSLGTGGYEQYF. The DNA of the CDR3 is TGTGCCAGCAGTCTCGGGACAGGGGGCTACGAGCAGTACTTC.

The CDR3 DNA sequence: TGTGCCATCAGACGGACTTGGACAGGGGACGTGGGCTACACCTTC. Translation: CAIRRTWTGDVGYTF. The V and J genes are TRBV10-3 and TRBJ1-2; 9 positions agree with TRBD1. Germline-derived CDR1 and CDR2 are ENHRY and SYGVKD. This CDR3 is built from 15 residues. With 6 bases clipped from V and 8 bases from J, the junction kept 13 bases outside the gene matches.

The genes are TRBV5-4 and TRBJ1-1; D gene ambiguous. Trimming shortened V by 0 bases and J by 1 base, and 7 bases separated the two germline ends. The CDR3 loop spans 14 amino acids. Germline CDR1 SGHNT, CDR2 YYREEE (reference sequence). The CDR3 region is CASSLEPRNTEAFF. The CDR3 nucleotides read TGTGCCAGCAGCTTGGAGCCAAGGAACACTGAAGCTTTCTTT.